This passage covers 15 T cell receptor beta chains from one sample sequenced in a study of spatial heterogeneity in lung cancer. TCRdb reprocessed the 5' RACE reads via MiXCR and lists one record per CDR3 protein. The table has roughly 40,000 distinct CDR3 sequences, approximately 7% seen once. Noted time point: sample taken at primary tumor resection. The sequences come from PBMCs, collected at surgery. These receptors were taken from a female donor with early-stage non-small cell lung cancer.

In the case of this clonotype: A much bigger clone sits one base away, suggesting this may be a read error. V is TRBV13 and J is TRBJ2-5, with unresolved D. The germline V and J ends were trimmed by 0 bases and 5 bases, with 10 bases remaining between them. CDR1 and CDR2 from the germline V gene are PRHDT and FYEKMQ (reference sequence). CDR3 size: 14 residues. In nucleotides, the CDR3 is TGTGCCAGCAGCTTAGGTCTAGTGCGGGAGACCCAGTACTTC. Encoded protein: CASSLGLVRETQYF.

With regard to this clonotype: The junction departs from the called germline gene at one end, perhaps through a read error. The V call is TRBV3-1, the J call TRBJ2-7, with TRBD1 identical over 7 bases. In germline, CDR1 is LGHDT, CDR2 YNNKEL (reference sequence). The CDR3 contains 14 residues. The CDR3: CASSHNNPTGPSDF. DNA for the CDR3: TGTGCCAGCAGCCACAACAACCCGACAGGGCCCTCGGACTTC.

This clonotype was observed a few times. V gene TRBV15 combines with J gene TRBJ1-1, with D maybe TRBD1 (5 bases). V was pared by 5 bases and J by 4 bases, with 20 bases between. The CDR3 spans 16 residues. Per the germline V gene, CDR1 is LNHNV and CDR2 is YYDKDF (reference sequence). In DNA, the CDR3 is TGTGCCACCAGCCGCCCTGGGGGGGGAGCCGGCACTGAAGCTTTCTTT. Its translation is CATSRPGGGAGTEAFF.

V gene TRBV5-1 combines with J gene TRBJ1-4; no clear D gene. The ends were cut back, 1 base at V and 8 bases at J, with 12 bases in the middle. This CDR3 contains 14 residues. Germline values: CDR1 SGHRS, CDR2 YFSETQ. The CDR3 protein is CASSLLSLGEKLFF. CDR3 DNA sequence: TGCGCCAGCAGCTTGCTATCCCTGGGGGAAAAACTGTTTTTT.

In regard to this clonotype: With a much larger clone just one base away, this may be a read error. DNA for the CDR3: TGTGCCAGCAGCGAAGGAGTCCGAGCCGTGAACACTGAAGCTTTCTTT. Translated: CASSEGVRAVNTEAFF. V and J are TRBV9 and TRBJ1-1; D remains ambiguous. V lost 3 bases to trimming and J lost 0 bases, with 15 bases between them. The CDR3 length is 16 residues. Germline V CDR1 and CDR2: SGDLS, YYNGEE.

In this sample, this clonotype turned up many times. The V gene is TRBV15, the J gene TRBJ2-3; the D is unclear. The CDR3 contains 12 residues. The V gene's germline CDR1 is LNHNV and CDR2 YYDKDF (reference sequence). V was trimmed by 5 bases and J by 0 bases, leaving 3 bases between them. This chain's CDR3 is CATSRSTDTQYF. In DNA, the CDR3 is TGTGCCACCAGCCGTAGCACAGATACGCAGTATTTT.

The chain couples TRBV27 to TRBJ2-6; D may be TRBD1 (6 bases). CDR3 size: 16 residues. The germline V gene encodes CDR1 MNHEY and CDR2 SMNVEV (reference sequence). V lost 6 bases and J lost 0, with 12 bases in between. CDR3 protein: CASRGTRFSGANVLTF. CDR3 coding DNA: TGTGCCAGCAGGGGGACAAGATTCTCTGGGGCCAACGTCCTGACTTTC.

The table lists this clonotype with many counts. The chain combines TRBV7-9 with TRBJ1-3, with D unresolved. The CDR3 totals 15 residues. Germline lookup yields CDR1 SEHNR and CDR2 FQNEAQ (reference sequence). Between the trimmed V and J ends, which lost 0 bases and 0 bases, there was a span of 6 bases. DNA of the CDR3: TGTGCCAGCAGCTTAGCGGGCGGCTCTGGAAACACCATATATTTT. This encodes CASSLAGGSGNTIYF.

This clonotype was seen repeatedly, ten times or more. The rearrangement joins TRBV7-2 to TRBJ2-1; D is undetermined. Germline V gene sequence: CDR1 SGHTA, CDR2 FQGNSA. The germline V and J ends were trimmed by 2 bases and 7 bases, with 15 bases remaining between them. This CDR3 contains 15 residues. CDR3 protein: CASSLLPPSVNEQFF. CDR3 nucleotides: TGTGCCAGCAGCTTACTACCTCCCTCCGTGAATGAGCAGTTCTTC. Variable domain in full (rest from reference TRBV7-2 and TRBJ2-1): GAGVSQSPSNKVTEKGKDVELRCDPISGHTALYWYRQSLGQGLEFLIYFQGNSAPDKSGLPSDRFSAERTGGSVSTLTIQRTQQEDSAVYLCASSLLPPSVNEQFFGPGTRLTVL.

This clonotype was picked up a small number of times. This chain joins TRBV12-3 or TRBV12-4 and TRBJ1-2; maybe TRBD1 (5 bases). The germline V and J ends were trimmed by 3 bases and 3 bases, with 14 bases remaining between them. The CDR3 covers 15 residues. The CDR3 region is CASSLGRGSHYGYTF. DNA of the CDR3: TGTGCCAGCAGTTTGGGGAGGGGCTCGCACTATGGCTACACCTTC.

In its sample, this clonotype was seen many times. This rearrangement joins TRBV28 to TRBJ1-1; weak D call: TRBD1 (5 bases). V was shortened by 2 bases and J by 1 base, with 11 bases between the two germline ends. This CDR3 comprises 15 residues. Per germline, CDR1 MDHEN and CDR2 SYDVKM. The CDR3 sequence is CASSLRAGRNTEAFF. CDR3 in DNA: TGTGCCAGCAGTTTAAGGGCAGGGAGGAACACTGAAGCTTTCTTT.

Many counts were recorded for this clonotype. This chain joins TRBV3-1 and TRBJ1-5, with D tentatively TRBD1 (6 bases). Germline V gene lookup returns CDR1 LGHDT and CDR2 YNNKEL (reference sequence). This CDR3 is 12 amino acids long. V lost 1 base and J 13 bases, leaving 11 bases between the germline ends. CDR3 bases: TGTGCCAGCAGCCAAGCCGCGGGACAACAGCATTTT. It is translated as CASSQAAGQQHF.

This clonotype has a handful of counts. The chain carries TRBV20-1 and TRBJ2-3; TRBD2 agrees at 12 bases. Trimming cost V 6 bases and J 6 bases; bases outside gene matches: 10. CDR1 is DFQATT and CDR2 is SNEGSKA in the germline V gene (reference sequence). This CDR3 has 15 amino acids. The CDR3 loop reads CSAPSSGGAGDTQYF. In DNA, the CDR3 is TGCAGTGCCCCTTCTAGCGGGGGGGCAGGGGATACGCAGTATTTT.

This clonotype was counted only a few times. The genes are TRBV6-6 and TRBJ2-3; TRBD2 matches 7 bases. CDR1 and CDR2 (germline): MNHNY, SVGAGI (reference sequence). After removal of 7 bases from V and 4 bases from J, the junction contained 8 bases not matched to a gene. This CDR3 region has 14 residues. DNA for the CDR3: TGTGCCAGCATCAAAAGGGAGGGGCCAGATACGCAGTATTTT. Translation gives CASIKREGPDTQYF.

This clonotype was recorded at least ten times. The V call is TRBV18, the J call TRBJ2-2; no definite D call. Germline V gene sequence: CDR1 KGHSH, CDR2 LQKENI. V was clipped by 0 bases and J by 2 bases, with 4 bases between them. The CDR3 consists of 14 residues. The CDR3 DNA follows: TGTGCCAGCTCACCACCTCCTAACACCGGGGAGCTGTTTTTT. As protein: CASSPPPNTGELFF.